This note documents a single T cell receptor (beta chain) sequence. Its antigen is unidentified. The data stem from a study of OX40 agonist ivuxolimab in advanced cancers. Study context: Intravenous ivuxolimab was administered to patients every 2 weeks at 0.01 to 10 mg/kg. At under 85% male, the cohort had a mean age of 60 years, ranging from about 23 to 79.

The repertoire was sequenced with immunoSEQ multiplex PCR; TCRdb's copy has only in-frame clones and lacks some. The sample records approximately 50,000 clones, approximately 86% being singletons. Study-wide results and limits: Some nonresponders likewise displayed low normalized T-cell clonal expansion.

The clonotype comes from an adult with an advanced solid tumor such as melanoma, head and neck, liver or kidney cancer. The specimen comprised CD4+ or CD8+ T cells sorted from blood, sampled in a trial of the OX40 agonist ivuxolimab.

CDR3 amino acids: CATSRGASTGNYGYTF. The CDR3 nucleotides read TGTGCCACCAGCAGAGGGGCTTCGACAGGGAACTATGGCTACACCTTC. The V and J genes are TRBV15 and TRBJ1-2, with 7 bases aligning to TRBD1. This CDR3 is 16 amino acids long. Losses at the gene ends were 1 base for V and 2 bases for J; bases not matched to a gene: 7. Germline CDR1 is LNHNV and CDR2 is YYDKDF (reference sequence).